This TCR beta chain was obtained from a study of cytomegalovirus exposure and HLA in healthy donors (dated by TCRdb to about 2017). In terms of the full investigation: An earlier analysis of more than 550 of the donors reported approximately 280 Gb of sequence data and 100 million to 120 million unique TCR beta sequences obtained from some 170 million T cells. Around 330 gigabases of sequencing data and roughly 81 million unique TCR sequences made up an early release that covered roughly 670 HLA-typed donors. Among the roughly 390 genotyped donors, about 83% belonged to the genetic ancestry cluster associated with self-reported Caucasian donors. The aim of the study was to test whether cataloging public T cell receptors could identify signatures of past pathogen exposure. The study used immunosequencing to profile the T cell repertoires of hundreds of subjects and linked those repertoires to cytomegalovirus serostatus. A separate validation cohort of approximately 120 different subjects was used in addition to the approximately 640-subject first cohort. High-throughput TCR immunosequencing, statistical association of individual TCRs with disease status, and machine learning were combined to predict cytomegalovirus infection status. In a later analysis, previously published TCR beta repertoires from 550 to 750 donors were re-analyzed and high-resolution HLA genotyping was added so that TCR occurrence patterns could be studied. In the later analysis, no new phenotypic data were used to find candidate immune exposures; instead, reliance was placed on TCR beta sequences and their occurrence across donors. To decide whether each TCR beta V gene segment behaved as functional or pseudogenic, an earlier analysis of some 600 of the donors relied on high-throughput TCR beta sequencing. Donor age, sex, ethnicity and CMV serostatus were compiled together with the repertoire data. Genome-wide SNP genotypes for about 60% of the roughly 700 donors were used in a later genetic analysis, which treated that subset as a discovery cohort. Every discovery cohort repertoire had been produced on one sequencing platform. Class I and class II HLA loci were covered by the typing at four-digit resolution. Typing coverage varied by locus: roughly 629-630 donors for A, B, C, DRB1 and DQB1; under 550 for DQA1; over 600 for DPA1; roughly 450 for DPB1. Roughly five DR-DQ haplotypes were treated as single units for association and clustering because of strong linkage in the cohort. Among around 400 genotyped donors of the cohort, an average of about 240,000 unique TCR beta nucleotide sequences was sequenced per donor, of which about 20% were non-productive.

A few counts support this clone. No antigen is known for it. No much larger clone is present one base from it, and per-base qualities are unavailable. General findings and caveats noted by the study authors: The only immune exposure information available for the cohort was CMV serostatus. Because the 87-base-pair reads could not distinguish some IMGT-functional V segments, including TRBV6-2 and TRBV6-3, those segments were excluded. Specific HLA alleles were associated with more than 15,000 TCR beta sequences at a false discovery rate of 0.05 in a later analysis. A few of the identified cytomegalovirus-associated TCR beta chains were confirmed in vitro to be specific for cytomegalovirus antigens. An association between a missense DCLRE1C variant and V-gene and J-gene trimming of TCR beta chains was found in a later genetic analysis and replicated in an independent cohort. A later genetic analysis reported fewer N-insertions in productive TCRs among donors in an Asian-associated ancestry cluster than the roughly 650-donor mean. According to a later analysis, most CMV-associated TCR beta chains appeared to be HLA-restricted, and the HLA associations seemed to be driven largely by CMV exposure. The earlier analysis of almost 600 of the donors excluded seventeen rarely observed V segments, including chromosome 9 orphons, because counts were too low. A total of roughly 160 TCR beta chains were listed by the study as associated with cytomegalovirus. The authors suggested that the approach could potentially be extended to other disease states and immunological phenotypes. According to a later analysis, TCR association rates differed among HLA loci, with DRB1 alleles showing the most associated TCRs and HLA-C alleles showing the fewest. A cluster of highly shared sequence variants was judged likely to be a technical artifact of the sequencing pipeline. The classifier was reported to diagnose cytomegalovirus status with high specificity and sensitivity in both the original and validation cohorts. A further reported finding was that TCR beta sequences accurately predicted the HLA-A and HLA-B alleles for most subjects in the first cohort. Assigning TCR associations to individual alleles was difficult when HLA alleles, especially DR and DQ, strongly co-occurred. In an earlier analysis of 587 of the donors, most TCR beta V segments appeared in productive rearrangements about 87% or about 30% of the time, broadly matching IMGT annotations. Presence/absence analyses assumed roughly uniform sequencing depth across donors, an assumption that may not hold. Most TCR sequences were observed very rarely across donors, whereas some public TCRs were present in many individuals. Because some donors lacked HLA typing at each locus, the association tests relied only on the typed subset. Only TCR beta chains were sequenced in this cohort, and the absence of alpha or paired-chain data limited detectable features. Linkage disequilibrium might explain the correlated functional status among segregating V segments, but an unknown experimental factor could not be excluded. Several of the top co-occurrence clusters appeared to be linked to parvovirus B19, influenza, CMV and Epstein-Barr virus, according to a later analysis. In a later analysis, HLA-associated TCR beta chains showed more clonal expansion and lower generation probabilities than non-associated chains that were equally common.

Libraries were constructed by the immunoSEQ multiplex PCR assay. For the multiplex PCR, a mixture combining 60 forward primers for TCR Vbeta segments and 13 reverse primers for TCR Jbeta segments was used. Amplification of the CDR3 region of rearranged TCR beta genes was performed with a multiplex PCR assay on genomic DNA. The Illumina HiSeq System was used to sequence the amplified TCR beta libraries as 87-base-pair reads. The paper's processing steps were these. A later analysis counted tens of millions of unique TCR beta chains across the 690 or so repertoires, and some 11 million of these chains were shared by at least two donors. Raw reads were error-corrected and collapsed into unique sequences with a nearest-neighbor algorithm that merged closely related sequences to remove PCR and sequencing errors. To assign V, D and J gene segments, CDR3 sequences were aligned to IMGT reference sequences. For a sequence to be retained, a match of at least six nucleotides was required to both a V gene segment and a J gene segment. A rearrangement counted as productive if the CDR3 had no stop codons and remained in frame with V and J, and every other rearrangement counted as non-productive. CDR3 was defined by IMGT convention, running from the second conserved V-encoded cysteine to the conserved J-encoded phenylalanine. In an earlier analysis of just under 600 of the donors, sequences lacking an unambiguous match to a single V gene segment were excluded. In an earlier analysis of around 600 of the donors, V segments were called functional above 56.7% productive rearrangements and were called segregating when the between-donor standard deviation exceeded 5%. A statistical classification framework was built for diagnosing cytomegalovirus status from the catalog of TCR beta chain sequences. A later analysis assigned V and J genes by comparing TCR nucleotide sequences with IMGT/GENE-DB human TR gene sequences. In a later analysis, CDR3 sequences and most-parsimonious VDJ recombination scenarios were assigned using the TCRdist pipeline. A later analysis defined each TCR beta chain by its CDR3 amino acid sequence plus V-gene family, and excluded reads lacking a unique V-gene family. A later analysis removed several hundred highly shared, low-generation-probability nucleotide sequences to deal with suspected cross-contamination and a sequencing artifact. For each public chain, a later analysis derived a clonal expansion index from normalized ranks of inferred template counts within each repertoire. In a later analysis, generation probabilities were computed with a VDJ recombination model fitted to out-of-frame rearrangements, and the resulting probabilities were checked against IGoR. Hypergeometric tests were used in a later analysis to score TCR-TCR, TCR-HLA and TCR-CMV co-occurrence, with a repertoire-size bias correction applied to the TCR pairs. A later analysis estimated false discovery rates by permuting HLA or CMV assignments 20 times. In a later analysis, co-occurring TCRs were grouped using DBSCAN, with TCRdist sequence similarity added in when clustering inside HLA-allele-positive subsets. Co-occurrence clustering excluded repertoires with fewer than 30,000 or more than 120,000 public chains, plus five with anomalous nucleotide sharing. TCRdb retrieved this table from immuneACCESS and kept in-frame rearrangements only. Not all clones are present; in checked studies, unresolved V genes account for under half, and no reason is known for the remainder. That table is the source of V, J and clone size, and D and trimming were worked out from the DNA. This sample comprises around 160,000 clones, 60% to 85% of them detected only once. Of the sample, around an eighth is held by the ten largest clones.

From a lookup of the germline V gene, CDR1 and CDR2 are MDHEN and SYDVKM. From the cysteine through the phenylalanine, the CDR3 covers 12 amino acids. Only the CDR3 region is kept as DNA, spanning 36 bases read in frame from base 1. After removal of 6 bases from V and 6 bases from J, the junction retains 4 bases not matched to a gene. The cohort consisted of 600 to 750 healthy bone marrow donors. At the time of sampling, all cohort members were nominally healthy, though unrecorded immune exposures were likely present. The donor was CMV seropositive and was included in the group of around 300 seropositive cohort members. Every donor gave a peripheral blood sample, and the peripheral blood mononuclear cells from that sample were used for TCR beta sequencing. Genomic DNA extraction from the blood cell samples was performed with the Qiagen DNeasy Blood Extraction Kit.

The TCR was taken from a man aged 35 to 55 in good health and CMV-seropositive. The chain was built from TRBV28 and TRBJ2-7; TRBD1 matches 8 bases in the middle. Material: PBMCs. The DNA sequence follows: TGTGCCAGCAGCTCAGACAGGGGCGAGCAGTACTTC. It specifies CASSSDRGEQYF.